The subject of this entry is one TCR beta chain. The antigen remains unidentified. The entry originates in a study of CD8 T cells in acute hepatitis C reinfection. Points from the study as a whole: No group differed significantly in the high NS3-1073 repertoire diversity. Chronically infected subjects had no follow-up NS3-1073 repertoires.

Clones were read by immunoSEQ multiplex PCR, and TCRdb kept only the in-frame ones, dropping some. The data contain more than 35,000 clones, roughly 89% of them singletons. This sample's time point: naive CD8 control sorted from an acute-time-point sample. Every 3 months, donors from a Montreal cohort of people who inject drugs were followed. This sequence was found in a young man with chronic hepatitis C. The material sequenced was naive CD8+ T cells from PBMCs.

This CDR3 is CATSQLDSTYNEQFF. The CDR3 DNA follows: TGTGCCACCTCACAGCTTGACAGCACCTACAATGAGCAGTTCTTC. The chain carries TRBV19 and TRBJ2-1; perhaps TRBD1 as D (5 bases). Germline CDR1 reads LNHDA; CDR2 reads SQIVND (reference sequence). The CDR3 runs 15 residues. The germline V and J ends were trimmed by 10 bases and 2 bases, with 18 bases remaining between them.